What follows are 21 T cell receptor beta chains derived from one specimen sequenced in a study of blood T cell repertoires in COVID-19. The assay was immunoSEQ multiplex PCR, and TCRdb's table has in-frame clones only and misses some. The sample contains about 97,000 clones, 70% to 90% of which appear only once. The source material was peripheral blood. These receptors were obtained from a human donor in a cohort sampled during active COVID-19.

The chain has TRBV21-1 and TRBJ1-5. TRBV21-1 is flagged as a pseudogene. This CDR3 region has 16 residues. CDR3 protein: CASSKGGVYSNQPQHF. In DNA, the CDR3 is TGTGCCAGCAGCAAGGGGGGGGTATATAGCAATCAGCCCCAGCATTTT.

The V and J genes are TRBV9 and TRBJ1-3; D not certain. The CDR3 is 14 amino acids. With 0 bases removed from V and 4 bases from J, the gap between germline ends came to 8 bases. The germline gives CDR1 SGDLS, CDR2 YYNGEE. The CDR3 reads CASSVVASGNTIYF. The DNA for the CDR3 is TGTGCCAGCAGCGTAGTGGCATCGGGAAACACCATATATTTT.

This chain uses TRBV3-1 (or the pseudogene TRBV3-2) with TRBJ2-3, with D possibly being TRBD2 (5 bases). The germline V and J ends were trimmed by 0 bases and 4 bases, with 11 bases remaining between them. CDR1 and CDR2 from the germline V gene are LGHDT and YNNKEL (reference sequence). The CDR3 is 15 residues long. CDR3: CASSQDGSNPDTQYF. CDR3 bases: TGTGCCAGCAGCCAAGATGGGAGCAATCCAGATACGCAGTATTTT.

The J gene is TRBJ1-2, the V gene TRBV7-9; 9 nucleotides align to TRBD1. The CDR3 runs to 15 residues. V lost 5 bases and J lost 3; bases outside the gene matches: 7. Germline CDR1 and CDR2: SEHNR and FQNEAQ (reference sequence). The CDR3 DNA sequence: TGTGCCAGCAGCCTATTGGGACAGGGCTACTATGGCTACACCTTC. It translates to CASSLLGQGYYGYTF.

J is TRBJ2-7 and V is TRBV9; D not certain. This CDR3 comprises 16 residues. CDR1 and CDR2 (germline): SGDLS, YYNGEE. Trimming cost V 0 bases and J 2 bases, with 15 bases left between them. In DNA, the CDR3 is TGTGCCAGCAGCGTAGCTGGCGCAGGTAGTCCCTACGAGCAGTACTTC. It encodes CASSVAGAGSPYEQYF.

The genes are TRBV7-3 and TRBJ2-3, with TRBD2 as a possible D gene (5 bases). In germline, CDR1 is SGHTA, CDR2 FQGTGA. Between the trimmed V and J ends, which lost 3 bases and 11 bases, there was a span of 18 bases. The length of the CDR3 is 14 residues. CDR3 nucleotides: TGTGCCAGCAGCTTCGAAGGACTTACCGGTATGCAGTATTTT. Translation: CASSFEGLTGMQYF.

Concerning this clone itself: Other DNA sequences from this sample encode an identical CDR3 as well. V gene TRBV29-1 combines with J gene TRBJ1-4; D uncertain. The CDR3 sequence is 12 residues long. Trimming shortened V by 4 bases and J by 2 bases, and 5 bases separated the two germline ends. Germline V gene data show CDR1 as SQVTM and CDR2 as ANQGSEA. CDR3 region: CSVGQTNEKLFF. The CDR3, as DNA: TGCAGCGTTGGGCAGACTAATGAAAAACTGTTTTTT.

The chain uses TRBV7-8 and TRBJ1-1, with unresolved D. CDR1 and CDR2 (germline): SGHVS, FQNEAQ. This CDR3 spans 15 amino acids. Trimming removed 3 bases at V and 0 bases at J, with 11 bases between. The CDR3 loop is CASSFGRVLNTEAFF. DNA for the CDR3: TGTGCCAGCAGCTTTGGGAGGGTCCTGAACACTGAAGCTTTCTTT.

The chain recombines TRBV2 with TRBJ1-1, with D unresolved. The CDR3 loop spans 11 amino acids. Trimming shortened V by 6 bases and J by 14 bases, and 16 bases separated the two germline ends. Germline CDR1 SNHLY, CDR2 FYNNEI. The CDR3 bases are TGTGCCAGCAGGGTCAGTCAGGTCGGATTCTTT. The encoded protein is CASRVSQVGFF.

V usage is TRBV24-1 and J usage is TRBJ2-2; no definite D call. CDR1 is KGHDR, CDR2 SFDVKD, per germline. The length of the CDR3 is 13 residues. V was shortened by 3 bases and J by 5 bases, with 6 bases between the two germline ends. The CDR3 DNA reads TGTGCCACCAGTGATGACGGGACCGGGGAGCTGTTTTTT. This translates into CATSDDGTGELFF.

This rearrangement joins TRBV2 to TRBJ1-2, with D unresolved. Germline V gene sequence: CDR1 SNHLY, CDR2 FYNNEI. This CDR3 is 13 amino acids long. V lost 7 bases, J lost 1 base, and 10 bases lay in between. CDR3 nucleotide sequence: TGTGCCAGCAACGTCGAGGTTAACTATGGCTACACCTTC. Its protein is CASNVEVNYGYTF. The full variable domain, in which reference TRBV2 and TRBJ1-2 provide the parts outside the CDR3, is EPEVTQTPSHQVTQMGQEVILRCVPISNHLYFYWYRQILGQKVEFLVSFYNNEISEKSEIFDDQFSVERPDGSNFTLKIRSTKLEDSAMYFCASNVEVNYGYTFGSGTRLTVV.

The V call is TRBV27, the J call TRBJ1-5; the match to TRBD1 covers 11 bases. The CDR3 is made up of 14 amino acids. The V segment lost 6 bases and the J segment 6 bases; nucleotides outside the gene matches: 4. The V gene's germline CDR1 is MNHEY and CDR2 SMNVEV (reference sequence). CDR3 DNA sequence: TGTGCCAGCAGCGGACAGGGGGCCGGTCAGCCCCAGCATTTT. This translates into CASSGQGAGQPQHF.

The genes are TRBV19 and TRBJ2-2, with no clear D. CDR3 size: 14 residues. CDR1 is LNHDA and CDR2 is SQIVND in the germline V gene (reference sequence). The V and J ends lost 5 bases and 6 bases respectively, with 13 bases between them. The CDR3 protein is CASSAGSSAGELFF. The CDR3 DNA follows: TGTGCCAGTAGTGCAGGTTCCTCGGCCGGGGAGCTGTTTTTT.

V gene TRBV28 combines with J gene TRBJ2-2, with D possibly being TRBD1 (5 bases). The ends were cut back, 5 bases at V and 0 bases at J, with 13 bases in the middle. This CDR3 has 16 residues. Germline loops: CDR1 MDHEN, CDR2 SYDVKM. The DNA for the CDR3 is TGTGCCAGCAGTCCTACAGGTTATACGAACACCGGGGAGCTGTTTTTT. It encodes CASSPTGYTNTGELFF. Filled out from reference TRBV28 and TRBJ2-2, the complete variable domain reads DVKVTQSSRYLVKRTGEKVFLECVQDMDHENMFWYRQDPGLGLRLIYFSYDVKMKEKGDIPEGYSVSREKKERFSLILESASTNQTSMYLCASSPTGYTNTGELFFGEGSRLTVL.

This chain links TRBV27 with TRBJ2-7, with a possible D match to TRBD2 (6 bases). Germline CDR1 MNHEY, CDR2 SMNVEV (reference sequence). With 6 bases removed from V and 4 bases from J, the gap between germline ends came to 19 bases. The CDR3 spans 15 residues. In DNA form, the CDR3 reads TGTGCCAGCAGGGCCGGGGGTGGCGCCCGGTACGAGCAGTACTTC. Protein: CASRAGGGARYEQYF.

This chain joins TRBV19 and TRBJ2-5; D may be TRBD1 (6 bases). Trimming pared 8 bases from V and 0 bases from J, leaving 13 bases between. The germline CDR1 and CDR2 sequences are LNHDA and SQIVND (reference sequence). This CDR3 has 14 amino acids. The CDR3 spells CASANRAYQETQYF. CDR3 coding DNA: TGTGCCAGTGCGAACAGGGCCTACCAAGAGACCCAGTACTTC.

This clone was counted a single time. V gene TRBV5-1 combines with J gene TRBJ2-3; TRBD1 is a possible D gene (6 bases). Germline CDR1 reads SGHRS; CDR2 reads YFSETQ. Trimming removed 4 bases at V and 3 bases at J, with 18 bases between. CDR3 length: 16 amino acids. CDR3 DNA: TGCGCCAGCAGCCCTGCGGACAGCCCAGCTACAGATACGCAGTATTTT. Translation: CASSPADSPATDTQYF.

The chain couples TRBV10-1 to TRBJ1-1; D may be TRBD1 (5 bases). Trimming took off 2 bases at V and 0 bases at J, with 7 bases between the two ends. The CDR3 loop spans 14 amino acids. Germline assignment: CDR1 WNHNN and CDR2 SYGVQD (reference sequence). CDR3 residues: CASSEDRMNTEAFF. CDR3 nucleotides: TGCGCCAGCAGTGAGGACAGAATGAACACTGAAGCTTTCTTT.

This chain joins TRBV7-9 and TRBJ2-7; D is perhaps TRBD2 (7 bases). In germline, CDR1 is SEHNR, CDR2 FQNEAQ (reference sequence). The ends were cut back, 5 bases at V and 7 bases at J, with 18 bases in the middle. CDR3 length: 14 residues. CDR3 amino acids: CASSPGGGAGEQYF. CDR3 sequence (DNA): TGTGCCAGCAGCCCCGGAGGGGGGGCTGGTGAGCAGTACTTC.

The chain recombines TRBV7-3 with TRBJ2-3; 13 bases are a match to TRBD2. Per the germline V gene, CDR1 is SGHTA and CDR2 is FQGTGA. The CDR3 contains 19 residues. V dropped 4 bases and J dropped 0; count of bases not matched to a gene: 10. This chain's CDR3 is CASSSYGTSGERSTDTQYF. The CDR3 nucleotides are TGTGCCAGCAGCTCCTACGGGACTAGCGGGGAGAGGAGCACAGATACGCAGTATTTT. The complete variable domain, with remaining parts taken from reference TRBV7-3 and TRBJ2-3, reads GAGVSQTPSNKVTEKGKYVELRCDPISGHTALYWYRQSLGQGPEFLIYFQGTGAADDSGLPNDRFFAVRPEGSVSTLKIQRTERGDSAVYLCASSSYGTSGERSTDTQYFGPGTRLTVL.

The V and J genes are TRBV2 and TRBJ1-3; D is unresolved. Germline-derived CDR1 and CDR2 are SNHLY and FYNNEI. The germline V and J ends were trimmed by 3 bases and 4 bases, with 13 bases remaining between them. This CDR3 has 15 residues. This CDR3 is CASSDQSVLGNTIYF. DNA for the CDR3: TGTGCCAGCAGTGATCAGTCAGTACTAGGAAACACCATATATTTT.